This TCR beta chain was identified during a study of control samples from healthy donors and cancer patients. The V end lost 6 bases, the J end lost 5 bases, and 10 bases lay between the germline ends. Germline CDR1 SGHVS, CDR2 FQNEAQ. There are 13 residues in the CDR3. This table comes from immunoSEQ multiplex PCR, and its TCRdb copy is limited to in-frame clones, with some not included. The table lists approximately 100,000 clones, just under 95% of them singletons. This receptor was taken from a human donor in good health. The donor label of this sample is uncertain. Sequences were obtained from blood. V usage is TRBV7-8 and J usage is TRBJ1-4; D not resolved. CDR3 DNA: TGTGCCAGCAGATTCGGATCAAATGAAAAACTGTTTTTT. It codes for CASRFGSNEKLFF.